The present T cell receptor (beta chain) was sequenced within a study of shared clonotypes between healthy human individuals. The repertoire was sequenced with immunoSEQ multiplex PCR; TCRdb's copy has only in-frame clones and lacks some. The sample consists of about 2 million clones, less than 95% of them appearing once. This clone has just one count. The CDR3 is made up of 13 amino acids. Germline lookup yields CDR1 GTSNPN and CDR2 SVGIG (reference sequence). With 7 bases removed from V and 4 bases from J, the gap between germline ends came to 14 bases. In the naive CD8 group, cells lacked CD45RO and were positively selected for CCR7, so terminally differentiated effector memory CD45RA+ cells were left out.

This chain joins TRBV30 and TRBJ2-1, with unresolved D. This TCR was recovered from a man aged 18 to 29 in good health. Sequencing used naive CD8+ T cells sorted from blood. DNA of the CDR3: TGTGCCTCCAAATTGGGGTTGTACAATGAGCAGTTCTTC. It specifies CASKLGLYNEQFF. The whole variable domain, remainder taken from reference TRBV30 and TRBJ2-1, is SQTIHQWPATLVQPVGSPLSLECTVEGTSNPNLYWYRQAAGRGLQLLFYSVGIGQISSEVPQNLSASRPQDRQFILSSKKLLLSDSGFYLCASKLGLYNEQFFGPGTRLTVL.